The 7 T cell receptor beta chains below all came from one sample that was sequenced in a study of blood T cell repertoires in COVID-19. Sequenced by immunoSEQ multiplex PCR; TCRdb stores in-frame clones only, minus some. Among 200,000 to 250,000 clones, approximately 86% were seen once, and the ten largest hold approximately 1.5%. Sequenced input: peripheral blood. These receptors all stem from a man between 18 and 29 years old with active or convalescent COVID-19.

V gene TRBV6-5 combines with J gene TRBJ2-1, with TRBD2 identical over 11 bases. The germline V gene has CDR1 MNHEY and CDR2 SVGAGI. Trimming removed 6 bases from V and 7 bases from J; junction bases left unmatched: 8. This CDR3 is 15 amino acids long. CDR3 amino acids: CASRPLLAGVNEQFF. CDR3 bases: TGTGCCAGCAGGCCTTTACTAGCGGGAGTTAATGAGCAGTTCTTC.

The J gene is TRBJ1-4, the V gene TRBV28; perhaps TRBD1 as D (5 bases). The V gene lost 3 bases and the J gene lost 8 bases, with 13 bases spanning the gap. The CDR3 consists of 14 residues. Germline CDR1 is MDHEN and CDR2 is SYDVKM. CDR3 loop: CASSFSGVGEKLFF. The CDR3 DNA follows: TGTGCCAGCAGTTTTTCGGGGGTGGGGGAAAAACTGTTTTTT.

The J gene is TRBJ1-6, the V gene TRBV9; TRBD1 might be the D (6 bases). CDR1 and CDR2 (germline): SGDLS, YYNGEE. V was trimmed by 3 bases and J by 4 bases, leaving 11 bases between them. CDR3 length equals 15 residues. CDR3 sequence reads: CASSALQGYNSPLHF. CDR3 nucleotide sequence: TGTGCCAGCAGCGCATTACAGGGTTATAATTCACCCCTCCACTTT. Full variable domain (missing parts from reference TRBV9 and TRBJ1-6): DSGVTQTPKHLITATGQRVTLRCSPRSGDLSVYWYQQSLDQGLQFLIQYYNGEERAKGNILERFSAQQFPDLHSELNLSSLELGDSALYFCASSALQGYNSPLHFGNGTRLTVT.

The chain uses TRBV7-6 and TRBJ2-7, with D perhaps matching TRBD2 (6 bases). Trimming took off 5 bases at V and 6 bases at J, with 17 bases between the two ends. In germline, CDR1 is SGHVS, CDR2 FNYEAQ. The CDR3 is made up of 14 amino acids. The CDR3, as DNA: TGTGCCAGCAGCGCCGGCGGGGCTTCTCGCGAGCAGTACTTC. Amino acid sequence: CASSAGGASREQYF.

This chain links TRBV4-2 with TRBJ2-7; a weak D match, TRBD2 (5 bases). Germline V lookup: CDR1 LGHNA, CDR2 YNFKEQ. The CDR3 loop spans 15 amino acids. Trimming shortened V by 4 bases and J by 2 bases, and 15 bases separated the two germline ends. The CDR3 is CASSLTRARAYEQYF. For the CDR3, the DNA is TGTGCCAGCAGCCTAACGCGGGCGCGGGCCTACGAGCAGTACTTC.

The gene calls are TRBV20-1 and TRBJ2-7; 7 bases agree with TRBD2. The CDR3 runs to 13 residues. Trimming took 3 bases from V and 0 from J; bases not matched to a gene: 2. Germline V CDR1 and CDR2: DFQATT, SNEGSKA (reference sequence). The CDR3 nucleotides are TGCAGTGCTAGTCTAGCGGACTCCTACGAGCAGTACTTC. Translated, it gives CSASLADSYEQYF.

The rearrangement links TRBV12-3 or TRBV12-4 to TRBJ2-2; no reliable D call. Trimming cost V 1 base and J 7 bases, with 4 bases left between them. This CDR3 is 12 amino acids long. The CDR3 DNA reads as TGTGCCAGCAGTTTAGTCGGCGGGGAGCTGTTTTTT. This codes for CASSLVGGELFF.